The 22 T cell receptor beta chains listed next were all sequenced from one sample in a study of blood T cells in healthy people across ages. Primed by a sample-barcoded 5' primer and a J-beta primer mix, a second PCR proceeded for about 7 to 12 cycles. TCRdb independently ran MiXCR on the 5' RACE reads; one entry per CDR3 protein. In the table there are 1.5 million to 1.9 million distinct CDR3 sequences, about 45% of which are singletons. Sequenced: blood. These receptors were taken from a woman aged 18-30 years in good health.

V gene TRBV29-1 combines with J gene TRBJ2-5, with a weak D call TRBD1 (5 bases). CDR3 length: 12 residues. Between the trimmed V and J ends, which lost 5 bases and 2 bases, there was a span of 9 bases. Germline loops: CDR1 SQVTM, CDR2 ANQGSEA. In nucleotides, the CDR3 is TGCAGCGTTAAGACAGCTCAAGAGACCCAGTACTTC. This codes for CSVKTAQETQYF.

The chain employs TRBV2 and TRBJ2-3; D tentatively reads TRBD1 or TRBD2 (6 bases each). The germline CDR1 and CDR2 sequences are SNHLY and FYNNEI. Trimming shortened V by 11 bases and J by 3 bases, and 27 bases separated the two germline ends. The CDR3 length is 17 residues. The CDR3 DNA reads TGTGCCGGCCGGGGTGTGCGGGACAACGCGCGTACAGATACGCAGTATTTT. Its translation is CAGRGVRDNARTDTQYF.

The CDR3 region has the DNA TGTGCCAGCAGCCACTGGTACACCGGGGAGCTGTTTTTT. Amino acids: CASSHWYTGELFF. The J gene is TRBJ2-2, the V gene TRBV3-1; D is undetermined. Per germline, CDR1 LGHDT and CDR2 YNNKEL (reference sequence). V dropped 3 bases and J dropped 3 bases, with 5 bases sitting between them. The CDR3 extends over 13 amino acids. The whole variable domain, filled in from reference TRBV3-1 and TRBJ2-2, reads DTAVSQTPKYLVTQMGNDKSIKCEQNLGHDTMYWYKQDSKKFLKIMFSYNNKELIINETVPNRFSPKSPDKAHLNLHINSLELGDSAVYFCASSHWYTGELFFGEGSRLTVL.

This clonotype has just a few counts. This rearrangement joins TRBV20-1 to TRBJ1-2; D is possibly TRBD1 (6 bases). This CDR3 is 12 amino acids long. CDR1 DFQATT and CDR2 SNEGSKA come from the germline V gene (reference sequence). The V end lost 8 bases, the J end lost 4 bases, and 14 bases lay between the germline ends. The CDR3 protein is CSLYRARYGYTF. The CDR3 bases are TGCAGTCTTTACAGGGCCCGCTATGGCTACACCTTC.

This clonotype was seen more than once but under ten times. One end of the junction does not line up with germline, which may come from a read error. The rearrangement links TRBV4-1 to TRBJ2-3; 10 bases map to TRBD1. Looked up from germline, CDR1 is MGHRA and CDR2 is YSYEKL. The CDR3 runs 17 residues. CDR3 DNA sequence: TGCGCCAGTAGCCCTCGGACAGGGGGACCGATCACAGATACGCAGTATTTT. This gives the protein CASSPRTGGPITDTQYF.

This clonotype was recorded at least ten times. This sequence joins TRBV12-3 or TRBV12-4 and TRBJ2-3; 12 bases fit TRBD2. Trimming at V came to 6 bases and at J to 1 base, leaving 5 bases not matched to a gene. The CDR3 sequence is 16 residues long. CDR3 bases: TGTGCCAGCAGCCCTGGACTAGCGGGACGCACAGATACGCAGTATTTT. This codes for CASSPGLAGRTDTQYF.

This clonotype was counted between two and nine times. The J gene is TRBJ1-5, the V gene TRBV5-5; D remains unclear. Trimming removed 0 bases at V and 6 bases at J, with 19 bases between. The CDR3 covers 17 residues. Germline V gene sequence: CDR1 SGHKS, CDR2 YYEKEE (reference sequence). CDR3 region: CASSLVSPGSAGQPQHF. CDR3 sequence (DNA): TGTGCCAGCAGCTTGGTCTCGCCAGGCAGCGCGGGTCAGCCCCAGCATTTT.

A single count supports this clonotype. The chain couples TRBV27 to TRBJ2-7, with TRBD1 as a possible D gene (6 bases). The CDR3 totals 14 residues. Trimming took 5 bases from V and 3 from J, leaving 14 bases between them. In germline, CDR1 is MNHEY, CDR2 SMNVEV (reference sequence). The CDR3 DNA reads TGTGCCAGCAGTCCTTGGACAGAGAGCTACGAGCAGTACTTC. Protein product: CASSPWTESYEQYF.

This rearrangement joins TRBV5-6 to TRBJ1-2, with D tentatively TRBD1 (5 bases). Trimming took 1 base from V and 3 from J, leaving 13 bases between them. The CDR3 runs to 15 residues. Germline V gene data show CDR1 as SGHDT and CDR2 as YYEEEE. The CDR3 coding sequence is TGTGCCAGCAGCTTGCCTCGGGACGGCTACTATGGCTACACCTTC. Residues: CASSLPRDGYYGYTF.

This clonotype was picked up a small number of times. The V gene is TRBV20-1, the J gene TRBJ2-5; no reliable D call. Trimming stripped 3 bases from V and 2 bases from J, with 10 bases between. CDR3 length equals 13 residues. The V gene's germline CDR1 is DFQATT and CDR2 SNEGSKA (reference sequence). The CDR3 is CSASRSDQETQYF. The CDR3 DNA reads as TGCAGTGCTAGTCGATCGGATCAAGAGACCCAGTACTTC.

The chain carries TRBV12-3 or TRBV12-4 and TRBJ1-3; D not certain. The ends were cut back, 5 bases at V and 7 bases at J, with 21 bases in the middle. CDR3 length: 16 amino acids. The CDR3 sequence: CASSLSSESLGNTIYF. CDR3 nucleotides: TGTGCCAGCAGTCTTAGTTCGGAGTCACTGGGGAACACCATATATTTT.

This chain connects TRBV20-1 to TRBJ2-7; D call uncertain. CDR1 is DFQATT, CDR2 SNEGSKA, per germline (reference sequence). V lost 5 bases to trimming and J lost 3 bases, with 17 bases between them. The CDR3 length is 14 residues. CDR3 sequence: CSAPSVDGRYEQYF. CDR3 coding DNA: TGCAGTGCTCCTTCCGTTGACGGGCGCTACGAGCAGTACTTC.

J is TRBJ1-5 and V is TRBV30, with 7 bases fitting TRBD1. J lost 7 bases, V lost 3 bases, and 9 bases had no gene match. CDR1 is GTSNPN, CDR2 SVGIG, per germline (reference sequence). The length of the CDR3 is 14 residues. CDR3 sequence (DNA): TGTGCCTGGAGCTCCACAGGGGTGGGACAGCCCCAGCATTTT. Its translation is CAWSSTGVGQPQHF.

The chain links TRBV10-3 to TRBJ2-3; D might be TRBD2 (6 bases). In germline, CDR1 is ENHRY, CDR2 SYGVKD. Trimming pared 8 bases from V and 1 base from J, leaving 13 bases between. The CDR3 loop spans 14 amino acids. CDR3 in amino acids: CAIARGSGTDTQYF. The CDR3 coding sequence is TGTGCCATCGCCCGGGGGAGTGGCACAGATACGCAGTATTTT.

This rearrangement joins TRBV7-8 to TRBJ1-5; D is unresolved. The CDR3 is made up of 15 amino acids. Looked up from germline, CDR1 is SGHVS and CDR2 is FQNEAQ. Trimming took off 4 bases at V and 7 bases at J, with 17 bases between the two ends. CDR3 loop: CASSSKGGVGQPQHF. CDR3 bases: TGTGCCAGCAGCTCCAAAGGTGGAGTTGGGCAGCCCCAGCATTTT.

V gene TRBV6-2 or TRBV6-3 combines with J gene TRBJ2-3, with D perhaps TRBD2 (6 bases). The CDR3 spans 14 residues. The V end lost 3 bases, the J end lost 1 base, and 8 bases lay between the germline ends. The germline V gene has CDR1 MNHEY and CDR2 SVGEGT. CDR3 sequence: CASSYAGRTDTQYF. The CDR3 region has the DNA TGTGCCAGCAGTTATGCGGGGCGCACAGATACGCAGTATTTT.

The chain couples TRBV18 to TRBJ2-5; 8 bases align to TRBD1. The CDR3 loop spans 15 amino acids. The germline gives CDR1 KGHSH, CDR2 LQKENI. V gave up 1 base and J gave up 4 bases; unmatched junction bases: 5. The CDR3 DNA reads as TGTGCCAGCTCACCACGGTCTACAGGGGGAGAGACCCAGTACTTC. It translates to CASSPRSTGGETQYF.

This sequence joins TRBV29-1 and TRBJ2-5; D might be TRBD2 (6 bases). The germline V and J ends were trimmed by 7 bases and 5 bases, with 11 bases remaining between them. The V gene's germline CDR1 is SQVTM and CDR2 ANQGSEA. The CDR3 spans 11 residues. The CDR3 DNA is TGCAGCGCACTAGCTTCCGAGACCCAGTACTTC. Amino acid sequence: CSALASETQYF.

The chain links TRBV5-1 to TRBJ2-2; tentative D call: TRBD2 (6 bases). With 1 base removed from V and 6 bases from J, the gap between germline ends came to 13 bases. Germline CDR1 and CDR2: SGHRS and YFSETQ. The CDR3 consists of 15 residues. In DNA form, the CDR3 reads TGCGCCAGCAGCTTGACGGGAGTGGGATCCGGGGAGCTGTTTTTT. It encodes CASSLTGVGSGELFF.

This clonotype was seen a few times. This rearrangement joins TRBV28 to TRBJ2-5; no firm D call. Between the trimmed V and J ends, which lost 6 bases and 10 bases, there was a span of 15 bases. CDR3 length equals 12 residues. Germline values: CDR1 MDHEN, CDR2 SYDVKM. CDR3 coding DNA: TGTGCCAGCAGACCCCTCTTTGGTGGCCAGTACTTC. It translates to CASRPLFGGQYF. Drawing the rest from reference TRBV28 and TRBJ2-5, the complete variable domain is DVKVTQSSRYLVKRTGEKVFLECVQDMDHENMFWYRQDPGLGLRLIYFSYDVKMKEKGDIPEGYSVSREKKERFSLILESASTNQTSMYLCASRPLFGGQYFGPGTRLLVL.

The chain joins TRBV28 to TRBJ2-5, with D tentatively TRBD1 or TRBD2 (5 bases each). The CDR3 runs 16 residues. Per germline, CDR1 MDHEN and CDR2 SYDVKM. Trimming left V 6 bases short and J 3 bases short, with 20 bases between. The CDR3 region is CASRTAAATPKETQYF. CDR3 bases: TGTGCCAGCAGGACAGCGGCCGCGACCCCTAAAGAGACCCAGTACTTC.

The genes are TRBV20-1 and TRBJ2-3; D is uncertain. The germline V gene encodes CDR1 DFQATT and CDR2 SNEGSKA (reference sequence). The V end lost 6 bases, the J end lost 2 bases, and 12 bases lay between the germline ends. The CDR3 covers 13 residues. CDR3 bases: TGCAGTGCCACCGGTGGAGACACAGATACGCAGTATTTT. This codes for CSATGGDTDTQYF.